This T cell receptor beta chain was observed in a study of blood T cell repertoires in COVID-19. Looking at the study overall: Whether acute or convalescent, the COVID-19 samples came from the United States, Italy and Spain.

Profiled with immunoSEQ multiplex PCR; TCRdb holds only in-frame clones, not every one. The sample contains a few hundred thousand clones, 82% of which appear only once. The CDR3 extends over 14 amino acids. The trim removed 7 bases at V and 6 bases at J, leaving 8 bases unmatched. Cohorts were determined from participant-reported clinical history. The sample taken for sequencing was PBMCs or T cells enriched from blood (not recorded which). The chain recombines TRBV6-7 with TRBJ2-2; 7 nucleotides line up with TRBD1. TRBV6-7 is classed as an ORF, of uncertain function. The receptor was isolated from an older woman who had recovered from COVID-19. CDR3: CASKKGQMAGELFF. CDR3 nucleotide sequence: TGTGCCAGCAAGAAGGGACAGATGGCCGGGGAGCTGTTTTTT.